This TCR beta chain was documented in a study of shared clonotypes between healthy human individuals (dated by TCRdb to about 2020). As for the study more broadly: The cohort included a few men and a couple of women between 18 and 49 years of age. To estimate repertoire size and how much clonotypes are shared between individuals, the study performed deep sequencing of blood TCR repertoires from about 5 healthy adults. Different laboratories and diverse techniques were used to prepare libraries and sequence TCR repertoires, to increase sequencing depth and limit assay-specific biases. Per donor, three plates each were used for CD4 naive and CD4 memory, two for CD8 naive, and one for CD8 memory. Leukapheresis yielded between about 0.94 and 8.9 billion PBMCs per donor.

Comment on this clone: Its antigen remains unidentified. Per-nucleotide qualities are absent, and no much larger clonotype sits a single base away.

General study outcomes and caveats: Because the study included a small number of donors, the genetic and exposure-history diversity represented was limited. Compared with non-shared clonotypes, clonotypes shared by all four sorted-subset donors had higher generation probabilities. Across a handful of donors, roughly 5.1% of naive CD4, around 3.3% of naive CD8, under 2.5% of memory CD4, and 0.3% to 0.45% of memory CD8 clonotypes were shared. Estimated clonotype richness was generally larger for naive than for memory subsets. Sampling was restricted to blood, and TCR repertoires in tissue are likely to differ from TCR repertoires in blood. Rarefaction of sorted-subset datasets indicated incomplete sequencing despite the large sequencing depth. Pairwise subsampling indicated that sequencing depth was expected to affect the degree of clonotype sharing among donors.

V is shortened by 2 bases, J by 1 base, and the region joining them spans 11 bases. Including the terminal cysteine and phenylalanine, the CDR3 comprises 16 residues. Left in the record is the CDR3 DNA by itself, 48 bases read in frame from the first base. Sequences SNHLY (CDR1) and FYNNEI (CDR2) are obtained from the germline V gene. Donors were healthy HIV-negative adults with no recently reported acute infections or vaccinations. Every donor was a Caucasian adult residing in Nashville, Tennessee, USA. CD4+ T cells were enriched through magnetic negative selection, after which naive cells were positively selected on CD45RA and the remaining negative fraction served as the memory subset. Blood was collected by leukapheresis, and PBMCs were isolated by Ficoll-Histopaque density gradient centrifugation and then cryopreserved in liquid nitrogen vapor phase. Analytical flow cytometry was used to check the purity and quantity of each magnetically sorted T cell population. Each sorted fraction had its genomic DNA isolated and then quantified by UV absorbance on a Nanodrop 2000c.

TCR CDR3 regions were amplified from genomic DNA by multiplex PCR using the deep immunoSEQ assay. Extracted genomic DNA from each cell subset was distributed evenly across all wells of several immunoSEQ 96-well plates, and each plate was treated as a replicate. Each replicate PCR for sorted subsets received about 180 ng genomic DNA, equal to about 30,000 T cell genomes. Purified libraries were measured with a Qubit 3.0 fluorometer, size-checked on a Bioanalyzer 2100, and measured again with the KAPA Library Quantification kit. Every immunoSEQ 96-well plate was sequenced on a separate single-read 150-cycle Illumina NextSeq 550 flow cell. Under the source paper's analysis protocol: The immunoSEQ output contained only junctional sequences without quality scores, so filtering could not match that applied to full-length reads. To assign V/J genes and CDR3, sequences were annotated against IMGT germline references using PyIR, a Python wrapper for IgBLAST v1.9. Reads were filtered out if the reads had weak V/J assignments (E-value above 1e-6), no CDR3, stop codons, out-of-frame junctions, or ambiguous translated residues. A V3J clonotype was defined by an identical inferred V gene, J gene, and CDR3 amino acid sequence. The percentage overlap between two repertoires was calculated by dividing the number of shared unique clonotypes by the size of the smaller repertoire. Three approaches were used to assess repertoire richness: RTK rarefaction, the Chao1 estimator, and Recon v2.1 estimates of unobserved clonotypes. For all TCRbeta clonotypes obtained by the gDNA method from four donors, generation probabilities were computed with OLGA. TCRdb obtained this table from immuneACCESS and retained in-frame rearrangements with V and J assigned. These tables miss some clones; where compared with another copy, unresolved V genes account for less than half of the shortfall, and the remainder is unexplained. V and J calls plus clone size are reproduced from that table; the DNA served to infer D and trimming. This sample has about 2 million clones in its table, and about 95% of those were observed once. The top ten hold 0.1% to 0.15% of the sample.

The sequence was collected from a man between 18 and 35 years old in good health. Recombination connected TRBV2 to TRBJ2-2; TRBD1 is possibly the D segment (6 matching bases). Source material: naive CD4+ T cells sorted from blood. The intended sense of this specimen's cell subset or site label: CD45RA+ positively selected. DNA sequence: TGTGCCAGCAGTGAATTCGACAGGTTGAACACCGGGGAGCTGTTTTTT. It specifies CASSEFDRLNTGELFF.